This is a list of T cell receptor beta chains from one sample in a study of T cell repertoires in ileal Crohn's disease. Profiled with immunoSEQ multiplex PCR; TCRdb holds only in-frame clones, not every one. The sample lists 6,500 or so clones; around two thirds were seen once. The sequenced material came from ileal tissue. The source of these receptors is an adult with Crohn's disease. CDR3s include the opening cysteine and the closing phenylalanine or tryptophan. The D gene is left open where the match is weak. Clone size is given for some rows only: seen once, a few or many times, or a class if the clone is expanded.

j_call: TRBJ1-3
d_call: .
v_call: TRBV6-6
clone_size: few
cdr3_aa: CASCSPGNTIYF
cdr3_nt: TGTGCCAGCTGCTCACCTGGAAACACCATATATTTT

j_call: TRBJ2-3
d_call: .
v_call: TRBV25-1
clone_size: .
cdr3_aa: CASSERSTDTQYF
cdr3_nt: TGTGCCAGCTCGGAGCGGTCCACAGATACGCAGTATTTT

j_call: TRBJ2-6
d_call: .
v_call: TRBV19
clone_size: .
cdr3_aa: CASSRVANVLTF
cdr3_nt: TGTGCCAGTAGTAGGGTGGCCAACGTCCTGACTTTC

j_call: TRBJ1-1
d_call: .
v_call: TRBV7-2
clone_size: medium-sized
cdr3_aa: CASSSYAGGTEAFF
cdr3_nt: TGTGCCAGCAGCTCCTACGCGGGGGGAACTGAAGCTTTCTTT

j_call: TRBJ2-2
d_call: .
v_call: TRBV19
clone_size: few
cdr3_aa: CASSNEGRELFF
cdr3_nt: TGTGCCAGTAGTAACGAGGGTAGGGAGCTGTTTTTT

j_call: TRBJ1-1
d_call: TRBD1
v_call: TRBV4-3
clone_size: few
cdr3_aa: CASSQILDRGDGTEAFF
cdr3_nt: TGCGCCAGCAGCCAAATTCTAGACAGGGGGGATGGGACTGAAGCTTTCTTT

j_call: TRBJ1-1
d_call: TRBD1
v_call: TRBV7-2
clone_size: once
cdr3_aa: CASSRDRASNTEAFF
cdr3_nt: TGTGCCAGCAGCCGGGACAGGGCTTCTAACACTGAAGCTTTCTTT

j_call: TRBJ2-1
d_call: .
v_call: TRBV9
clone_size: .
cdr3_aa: CASSPRPGRSQNEQFF
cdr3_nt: TGTGCCAGCAGCCCACGACCGGGACGCTCGCAGAATGAGCAGTTCTTC

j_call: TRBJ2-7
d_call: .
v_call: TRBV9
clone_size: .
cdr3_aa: CASSVGPSGASSYEQYF
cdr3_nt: TGTGCCAGCAGCGTAGGACCGTCAGGCGCCAGCTCCTACGAGCAGTACTTC

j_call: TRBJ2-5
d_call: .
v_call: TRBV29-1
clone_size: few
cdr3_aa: CSVPFTKQETQYF
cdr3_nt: TGCAGCGTTCCTTTCACTAAACAAGAGACCCAGTACTTC

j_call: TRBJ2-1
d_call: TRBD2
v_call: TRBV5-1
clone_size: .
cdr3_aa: CASSLGRLAGGPEYNEQFF
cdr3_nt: TGCGCCAGCAGCTTGGGGCGTCTAGCGGGAGGGCCGGAGTACAATGAGCAGTTCTTC

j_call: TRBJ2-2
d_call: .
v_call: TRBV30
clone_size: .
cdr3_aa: CAWSLLDREGAELFF
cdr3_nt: TGTGCCTGGAGTCTCCTAGACAGGGAGGGCGCGGAGCTGTTTTTT

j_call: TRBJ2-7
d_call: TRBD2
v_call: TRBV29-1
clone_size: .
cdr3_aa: CSVVGSGYEQYF
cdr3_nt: TGCAGCGTTGTCGGTAGCGGGTACGAGCAGTACTTC

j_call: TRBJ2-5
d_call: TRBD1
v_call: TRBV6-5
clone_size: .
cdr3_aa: CASSYGTGGLETQYF
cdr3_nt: TGTGCCAGCAGTTACGGGACAGGGGGCTTGGAGACCCAGTACTTC

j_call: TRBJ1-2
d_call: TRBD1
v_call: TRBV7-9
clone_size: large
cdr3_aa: CASSDGQERFYGYTF
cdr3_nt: TGTGCCAGCAGCGACGGACAGGAAAGATTCTATGGCTACACCTTC

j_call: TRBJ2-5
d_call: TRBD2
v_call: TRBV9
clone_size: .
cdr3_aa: CASSPRLAGFQETQYF
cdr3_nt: TGTGCCAGCAGCCCCCGACTAGCGGGCTTCCAAGAGACCCAGTACTTC

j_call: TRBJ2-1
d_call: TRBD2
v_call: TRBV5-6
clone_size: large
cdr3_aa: CASSNGPSGHNEQFF
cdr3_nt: TGTGCCAGCAGCAACGGGCCTAGCGGCCACAATGAGCAGTTCTTC

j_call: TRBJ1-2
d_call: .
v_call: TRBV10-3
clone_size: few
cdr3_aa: CAISAGSTRANYGYTF
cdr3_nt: TGTGCCATCAGTGCCGGGTCTACTAGAGCTAACTATGGCTACACCTTC

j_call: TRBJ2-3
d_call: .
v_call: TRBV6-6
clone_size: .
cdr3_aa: CASGAGSDTQYF
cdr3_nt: TGTGCCAGCGGGGCGGGCTCAGATACGCAGTATTTT